What follows are 24 T cell receptor beta chains derived from one specimen sequenced in a study of shared clonotypes between healthy human individuals. TCRdb's copy holds only in-frame clones and misses some; the assay was immunoSEQ multiplex PCR. The top ten hold 1.2% of the sample, which has roughly 2,000,000 clones, 85% to 95% seen once. CD8 cells classed as naive were CD45RO-negative and positively selected for CCR7, excluding terminally differentiated effector memory CD45RA+ cells. Sequencing used naive CD8+ T cells sorted from blood. The origin of the receptors is a young man in good health.

This rearrangement joins TRBV9 to TRBJ2-7, with TRBD2 as a possible D gene (6 bases). V lost 3 bases to trimming and J lost 0 bases, with 16 bases between them. Looked up from germline, CDR1 is SGDLS and CDR2 is YYNGEE. The CDR3 spans 16 residues. CDR3 DNA sequence: TGTGCCAGCAGCGACGATTCGGCGGGAACCTCCTACGAGCAGTACTTC. Its translation is CASSDDSAGTSYEQYF.

V usage is TRBV19 and J usage is TRBJ2-1; 7 bases map to TRBD1. This CDR3 spans 14 amino acids. With V trimmed by 6 bases and J by 3 bases, 5 bases remained unmatched. The V gene's germline CDR1 is LNHDA and CDR2 SQIVND (reference sequence). The CDR3 nucleotides are TGTGCCAGTAGCACAACAGGGGACTACAATGAGCAGTTCTTC. The encoded protein is CASSTTGDYNEQFF. Full variable domain (outside the CDR3, taken from reference TRBV19 and TRBJ2-1): DGGITQSPKYLFRKEGQNVTLSCEQNLNHDAMYWYRQDPGQGLRLIYYSQIVNDFQKGDIAEGYSVSREKKESFPLTVTSAQKNPTAFYLCASSTTGDYNEQFFGPGTRLTVL.

The V and J genes are TRBV29-1 and TRBJ2-5; TRBD2 is a possible D gene (5 bases). In germline, CDR1 is SQVTM, CDR2 ANQGSEA. Between the trimmed V and J ends, which lost 7 bases and 10 bases, there was a span of 16 bases. The CDR3 covers 11 residues. The CDR3 spells CSATQVGDQYF. The CDR3 DNA sequence: TGCAGCGCCACGCAGGTCGGGGACCAGTACTTC.

This rearrangement joins TRBV30 to TRBJ1-1; D is uncertain. V was trimmed by 4 bases and J by 2 bases, leaving 8 bases between them. Germline CDR1 is GTSNPN and CDR2 is SVGIG (reference sequence). This CDR3 has 12 amino acids. The chain's CDR3 is CAWNILNTEAFF. The CDR3 nucleotides are TGTGCCTGGAACATTCTTAACACTGAAGCTTTCTTT.

The V gene is TRBV5-6, the J gene TRBJ1-1; D gene unclear. The V and J ends lost 1 base and 0 bases respectively, with 4 bases between them. CDR1 is SGHDT and CDR2 is YYEEEE in the germline V gene. The CDR3 extends over 13 amino acids. CDR3 nucleotides: TGTGCCAGCAGCTTGCCTCTGAACACTGAAGCTTTCTTT. This codes for CASSLPLNTEAFF.

To note about this clone: The sample has other DNA sequences that encode this CDR3 too. The chain couples TRBV19 to TRBJ1-5; D ambiguous. V was shortened by 8 bases and J by 1 base, with 12 bases between the two germline ends. The CDR3 covers 14 residues. The germline gives CDR1 LNHDA, CDR2 SQIVND (reference sequence). CDR3: CASLRTGSNQPQHF. The CDR3 DNA is TGTGCCAGTCTGCGGACGGGGAGCAATCAGCCCCAGCATTTT.

The CDR3 spells CASGDPTDTQYF. In DNA, the CDR3 is TGTGCCAGCGGTGACCCCACAGATACGCAGTATTTT. The chain combines TRBV6-6 with TRBJ2-3; D gene ambiguous. This CDR3 is built from 12 residues. Trimming cost V 8 bases and J 2 bases, with 8 bases left between them. Germline CDR1 MNHNY, CDR2 SVGAGI (reference sequence).

As DNA, the CDR3 is TGTGCCAGCAGTGAAGAGGGGGGGCCGTATAGTCAGCCCCAGCATTTT. It translates to CASSEEGGPYSQPQHF. The gene calls are TRBV2 and TRBJ1-5, with a tentative D call TRBD1 (6 bases). CDR1 SNHLY and CDR2 FYNNEI come from the germline V gene. CDR3 size: 16 residues. V was shortened by 1 base and J by 6 bases, with 16 bases between the two germline ends. The full variable domain, rest sourced from reference TRBV2 and TRBJ1-5, is EPEVTQTPSHQVTQMGQEVILRCVPISNHLYFYWYRQILGQKVEFLVSFYNNEISEKSEIFDDQFSVERPDGSNFTLKIRSTKLEDSAMYFCASSEEGGPYSQPQHFGDGTRLSIL.

The V call is TRBV10-2, the J call TRBJ2-1; no reliable D call. CDR3 size: 15 residues. Germline V gene lookup returns CDR1 WSHSY and CDR2 SAAADI. Deletions cut 2 bases from V and 0 bases from J, with 8 bases between. Written as DNA, the CDR3 is TGCGCCAGCAGTGAGGATTCTAGCTCCTACAATGAGCAGTTCTTC. It specifies CASSEDSSSYNEQFF.

V and J are TRBV6-5 and TRBJ1-2; D might be TRBD1 (6 bases). CDR3 length: 15 residues. Trimming pared 0 bases from V and 8 bases from J, leaving 16 bases between. CDR1 and CDR2 from the germline V gene are MNHEY and SVGAGI. The CDR3 loop is CASSYSARTGKGYTF. CDR3 bases: TGTGCCAGCAGTTACTCAGCTCGAACAGGGAAGGGCTACACCTTC.

The CDR3 DNA follows: TGTGCCAGCAGTCTGGAGGGAGGGGGTGAGCAGTTCTTC. This codes for CASSLEGGGEQFF. J is TRBJ2-1 and V is TRBV27, with D perhaps matching TRBD2 (7 bases). CDR3 length: 13 residues. The V end lost 5 bases, the J end lost 9 bases, and 14 bases lay between the germline ends. Germline lookup yields CDR1 MNHEY and CDR2 SMNVEV (reference sequence).

The genes are TRBV4-1 and TRBJ2-5, with D possibly being TRBD2 (6 bases). The J call is uncertain, as TRBJ2-7 better fits the DNA end. CDR1 is MGHRA and CDR2 is YSYEKL in the germline V gene. The CDR3 is 15 amino acids. The CDR3 here is CASSHRDSISYEQYF. The CDR3 nucleotides are TGCGCCAGCAGCCACCGGGACTCCATCTCCTACGAGCAGTACTTC.

The chain carries TRBV7-9 and TRBJ1-5, with no clear D. V was shortened by 3 bases and J by 6 bases, with 9 bases between the two germline ends. The CDR3 has 13 residues. Looked up from germline, CDR1 is SEHNR and CDR2 is FQNEAQ (reference sequence). CDR3 residues: CASSFSSSQPQHF. The CDR3 DNA is TGTGCCAGCAGCTTTTCCTCCTCTCAGCCCCAGCATTTT.

The rearrangement uses TRBV15 and TRBJ1-2, with TRBD1 as a possible D gene (5 bases). The CDR3 totals 14 residues. The ends were cut back, 6 bases at V and 5 bases at J, with 16 bases in the middle. Germline V gene sequence: CDR1 LNHNV, CDR2 YYDKDF (reference sequence). The DNA of the CDR3 is TGTGCCACCAGTGTGGGGCTAATCTATTATGGCTACACCTTC. This gives the protein CATSVGLIYYGYTF.

The chain joins TRBV27 to TRBJ2-1; the D gene is possibly TRBD1 (6 bases). Germline-derived CDR1 and CDR2 are MNHEY and SMNVEV (reference sequence). The CDR3 extends over 17 amino acids. V lost 8 bases and J 0 bases, leaving 20 bases between the germline ends. CDR3 protein: CASGASTGAPSYNEQFF. The CDR3 coding sequence is TGTGCCAGCGGCGCCTCGACAGGTGCCCCCTCCTACAATGAGCAGTTCTTC.

This chain links TRBV9 with TRBJ1-2; D gene uncertain. The CDR3 consists of 13 residues. Germline CDR1 SGDLS, CDR2 YYNGEE. V dropped 3 bases and J dropped 4 bases, with 10 bases sitting between them. CDR3 protein: CASSGDGSYGYTF. In nucleotides, the CDR3 is TGTGCCAGCAGCGGAGACGGATCCTATGGCTACACCTTC.

The gene calls are TRBV28 and TRBJ1-1; D remains ambiguous. V was pared by 5 bases and J by 8 bases, with 18 bases between. Germline CDR1 and CDR2: MDHEN and SYDVKM. The CDR3 covers 14 residues. CDR3 in amino acids: CASSHPLSQVEAFF. The CDR3 DNA is TGTGCCAGCAGTCATCCTCTCAGCCAAGTCGAAGCTTTCTTT.

The CDR3: CASSLRADSNYGYTF. The CDR3 DNA reads TGTGCCAGCAGCTTAAGGGCGGATTCTAACTATGGCTACACCTTC. V gene TRBV11-2 combines with J gene TRBJ1-2; D call uncertain. The CDR3 contains 15 residues. Germline-derived CDR1 and CDR2 are SGHAT and FQNNGV. The ends were cut back, 2 bases at V and 0 bases at J, with 10 bases in the middle. Together with reference TRBV11-2 and TRBJ1-2, the CDR3 gives the full variable domain: EAGVAQSPRYKIIEKRQSVAFWCNPISGHATLYWYQQILGQGPKLLIQFQNNGVVDDSQLPKDRFSAERLKGVDSTLKIQPAKLEDSAVYLCASSLRADSNYGYTFGSGTRLTVV.

This clone was detected only once. V usage is TRBV2 and J usage is TRBJ2-7, with D perhaps TRBD2 (6 bases). Germline V gives CDR1 SNHLY, CDR2 FYNNEI. The CDR3 extends over 13 amino acids. Trimming removed 5 bases at V and 2 bases at J, with 10 bases between. DNA for the CDR3: TGTGCCAGCAGTCCCGGAGGGCCCTACGAGCAGTACTTC. It specifies CASSPGGPYEQYF.

The chain joins TRBV4-1 to TRBJ2-3, with a possible D match to TRBD1 (5 bases). The CDR3 is 14 amino acids. Germline loops: CDR1 MGHRA, CDR2 YSYEKL. V was shortened by 5 bases and J by 0 bases, with 9 bases between the two germline ends. The CDR3 DNA is TGCGCCAGCAGCTACCGACAGAGCACAGATACGCAGTATTTT. Amino acids: CASSYRQSTDTQYF.

The chain couples TRBV7-2 to TRBJ1-5; 7 nucleotides line up with TRBD1. Trimming took 6 bases from V and 0 from J; bases not matched to a gene: 5. The germline V gene has CDR1 SGHTA and CDR2 FQGNSA. This CDR3 has 15 residues. The CDR3, as DNA: TGTGCCAGCAGTCCCGGGACAGCTAGCAATCAGCCCCAGCATTTT. It translates to CASSPGTASNQPQHF.

The chain carries TRBV28 and TRBJ2-3; TRBD2 agrees at 9 bases. The CDR3 consists of 15 residues. CDR1 is MDHEN and CDR2 is SYDVKM in the germline V gene. V was pared by 3 bases and J by 4 bases, with 5 bases of the junction left unmatched. The DNA for the CDR3 is TGTGCCAGCAGTTTTGCGCGGGGGGGCCCAGATACGCAGTATTTT. Amino acid sequence: CASSFARGGPDTQYF.

Details on this clone: Other DNA sequences in this sample translate to the same CDR3. The V and J genes are TRBV28 and TRBJ2-7, with 7 bases lining up with TRBD2. CDR1 and CDR2 (germline): MDHEN, SYDVKM. J gave up 2 bases and V 5 bases, and 6 bases lay outside the gene matches. The CDR3 length is 14 residues. The CDR3 bases are TGTGCCAGCAGTCTTTCGGGGGGAACCTACGAGCAGTACTTC. Protein sequence: CASSLSGGTYEQYF.

In its sample, this clone was seen once. This rearrangement joins TRBV7-8 to TRBJ2-1; D not certain. The V end was cut by 5 bases, the J end by 4 bases, with 12 bases between. The length of the CDR3 is 14 residues. Germline CDR1 SGHVS, CDR2 FQNEAQ. CDR3 region: CASSPTDRYNEQFF. CDR3 sequence (DNA): TGTGCCAGCAGCCCTACGGATCGATACAATGAGCAGTTCTTC.